Below, one TCR beta chain is given with its context. Its cognate antigen is unknown. The V gene lost 0 bases and the J gene lost 1 base, with 13 bases spanning the gap. Germline V CDR1 and CDR2: ENHRY, SYGVKD. The CDR3 is 16 residues long. This record belongs to a study of blood T cells in healthy people across ages. Findings of the study overall: Naive T cell percentage showed a strong correlation with TCR beta diversity.

A second roughly 7 to 11 cycle PCR used barcoded and J-beta primers. Each of the cDNA molecules was tagged by a template-switch adaptor with 12 random nucleotides. In TCRdb, the 5' RACE reads were re-called with MiXCR into one record per CDR3 protein. The profile shows 650,000 to 1,000,000 distinct CDR3 sequences, about 34% of them singletons. This chain uses TRBV10-3 with TRBJ2-7; TRBD1 might be the D (5 bases). The receptor was derived from a man aged 18-30 years in good health. Sequenced material: blood. Written as DNA, the CDR3 is TGTGCCATCAGTGAGTCGATCCCAGGGTTTTCCTACGAGCAGTACTTC. As protein: CAISESIPGFSYEQYF.